This note documents a single T cell receptor (beta chain) sequence. The sequenced template was RNA, covering the TCR beta CDR3 region. In the first round, RT-PCR was carried out with HTBI primers, and a multiplex PCR formed the second round. Via MiXCR, TCRdb re-called the multiplex PCR reads, giving one row per CDR3 protein. The data hold 900,000 to 1,200,000 distinct CDR3 sequences, with 36% observed a single time. The data are from a study of Graves' ophthalmopathy and Graves' hyperthyroidism. In germline, CDR1 is MNHNY, CDR2 SVGAGI (reference sequence). Trimming shortened V by 2 bases and J by 5 bases, and 13 bases separated the two germline ends. CDR3 length: 16 residues.

The source is an adult man with Graves' hyperthyroidism. This chain links TRBV6-6 with TRBJ1-6; D gene uncertain. Sequencing was done on a sample of peripheral blood or thyroid tissue (not recorded which). The CDR3 DNA follows: TGTGCCAGCAGTTACGCCACGACAAGGAATAATTCACCCCTCCACTTT. Protein product: CASSYATTRNNSPLHF.